The T cell receptor beta chain under discussion was sequenced for a study of tumor and adjacent non-tumor tissue in lung cancer. Study-level findings and limits: Tumor TCR diversity, when higher, was linked to shorter survival. Compared with tumor, normal lung showed significantly lower TCR diversity.

Concerning this clonotype itself: The antigen remains undetermined. A much larger clone is a single base away; this may be a read error.

This CDR3 contains 15 residues. The trim removed 0 bases at V and 6 bases at J, leaving 7 bases unmatched. The V gene's germline CDR1 is SGHDT and CDR2 YYEEEE. RNA was extracted from bulk tissue without any cell sorting. More than 3 cm separated this lung sample from the edge of the tumor. Newly diagnosed lung cancer patients had thoracic surgery in China, August–November 2014, without prior chemotherapy. Three rounds of nested PCR, following a modified ARM-PCR protocol, produced the TCRbeta library. MiXCR, applied by TCRdb to the multiplex PCR reads, yields one record per CDR3 protein. The data contain over 100,000 distinct CDR3 sequences, 62% of them singletons.

Input material: distant non-tumor lung tissue. The sequence was collected from a man in his sixties with non-small cell lung cancer. This chain links TRBV5-6 with TRBJ1-2; 8 bases match TRBD1. CDR3 DNA: TGTGCCAGCAGCTTGGAGGCAGGGGGCGTCGATGGCTACACCTTC. Amino acids: CASSLEAGGVDGYTF.